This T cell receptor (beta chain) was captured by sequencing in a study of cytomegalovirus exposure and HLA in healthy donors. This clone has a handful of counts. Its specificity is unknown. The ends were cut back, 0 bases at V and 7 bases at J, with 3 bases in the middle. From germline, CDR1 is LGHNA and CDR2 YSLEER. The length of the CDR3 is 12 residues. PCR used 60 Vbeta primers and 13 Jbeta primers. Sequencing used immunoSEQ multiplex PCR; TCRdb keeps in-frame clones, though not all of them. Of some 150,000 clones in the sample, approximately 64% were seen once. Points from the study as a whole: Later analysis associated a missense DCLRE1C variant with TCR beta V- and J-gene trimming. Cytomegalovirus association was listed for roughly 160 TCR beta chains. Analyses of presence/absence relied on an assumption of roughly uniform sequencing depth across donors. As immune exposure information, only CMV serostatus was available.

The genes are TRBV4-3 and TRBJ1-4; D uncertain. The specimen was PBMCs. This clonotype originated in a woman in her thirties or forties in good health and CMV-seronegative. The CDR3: CASSQESEKLFF. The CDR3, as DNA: TGCGCCAGCAGCCAAGAGAGTGAAAAACTGTTTTTT.